One T cell receptor (beta chain) is described in this entry. The antigen remains unidentified. In the PCR, 60 Vbeta and 13 Jbeta primers were used. Data came from immunoSEQ multiplex PCR; TCRdb stores just in-frame clones and leaves some out. The data hold some 150,000 clones, with 55% to 80% observed a single time. Unrecorded immune exposures were likely, despite nominal health at sampling. This CDR3 contains 13 residues. Trimming cost V 3 bases and J 4 bases, with 10 bases left between them. From germline, CDR1 is SGHDT and CDR2 YYEEEE. The data are from a study of cytomegalovirus exposure and HLA in healthy donors. Study findings and constraints: As a later analysis revealed, most CMV-associated TCR beta chains appeared HLA-restricted. Roughly even sequencing depth across donors was the assumption behind the presence/absence analyses.

The TCR was taken from a woman in her fifties or sixties in good health and CMV-seropositive. Sequencing was carried out using PBMCs. The J gene is TRBJ1-2, the V gene TRBV5-6, with D perhaps matching TRBD1 (6 bases). CDR3 in DNA: TGTGCCAGCAGCTGGGACACAACCTATGGCTACACCTTC. The encoded protein is CASSWDTTYGYTF.